Sequencing of this T cell receptor beta chain was carried out in a study of T cell responses to AZD1222 COVID-19 vaccine. Study findings and constraints: Spike was spanned by vaccine-associated CD4 TCRs, which were dominant at 160-218 and 743-854.

As for this clone: The antigen remains undetermined.

V shed 5 bases and J 5 bases; nucleotides not matched to a gene: 5. Germline lookup yields CDR1 MNHEY and CDR2 SMNVEV (reference sequence). CDR3 size: 14 residues. The data were produced by immunoSEQ multiplex PCR, yet TCRdb's version contains in-frame clones alone and is incomplete. The sample records about 150,000 clones, roughly 90% being singletons. V usage is TRBV27 and J usage is TRBJ1-1; 10 positions match TRBD1. Sequencing was performed on peripheral blood, taken on day 0 of MenACWY control vaccination. The clonotype originates from an adult in good health. CDR3 in amino acids: CASSHDRGRTEAFF. The CDR3 nucleotides are TGTGCCAGCAGTCATGACAGGGGGCGAACTGAAGCTTTCTTT.